Listed here is a single TCR beta chain. Antigen specificity is unknown. The sample belongs to a study of identifying expanded T cells in peripheral blood. The study, taken as a whole, reports: Roughly 1.1 clones differed between technical replicates, versus about 16 and 19 over time.

This CDR3 has 17 residues. CDR1 and CDR2 from the germline V gene are SGHRS and YFSETQ. The V gene end was trimmed by 4 bases and the J gene end by 1 base; junction bases not matched to a gene: 5. No infections or other immune events were documented during collection. This table comes from immunoSEQ multiplex PCR, and its TCRdb copy is limited to in-frame clones, with some not included. The repertoire includes about 130,000 clones, approximately 86% of them detected once, and roughly 7.9% sits in the top ten. Sequencing input: blood. The V call is TRBV5-1, the J call TRBJ2-6; 10 bases line up with TRBD1. This clonotype was obtained from a person aged 18 to 75 in good health. The CDR3 region is CASSPDRGTSGANVLTF. CDR3 DNA: TGCGCCAGCAGCCCGGACAGGGGGACTTCTGGGGCCAACGTCCTGACTTTC.